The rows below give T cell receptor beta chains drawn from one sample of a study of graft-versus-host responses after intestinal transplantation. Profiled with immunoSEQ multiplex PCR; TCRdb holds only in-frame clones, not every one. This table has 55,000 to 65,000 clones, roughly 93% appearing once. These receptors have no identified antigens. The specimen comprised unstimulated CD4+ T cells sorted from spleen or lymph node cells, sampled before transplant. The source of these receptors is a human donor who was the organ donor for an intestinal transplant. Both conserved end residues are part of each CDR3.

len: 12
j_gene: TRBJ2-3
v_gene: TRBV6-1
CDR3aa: CASSSRIDTQYF

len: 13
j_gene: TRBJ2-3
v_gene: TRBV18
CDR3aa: CASSPWVTDTQYF

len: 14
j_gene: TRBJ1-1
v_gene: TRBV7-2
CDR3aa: CASSLAAGYTEAFF

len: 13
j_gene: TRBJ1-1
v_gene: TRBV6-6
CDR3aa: CASSSQGNTEAFF

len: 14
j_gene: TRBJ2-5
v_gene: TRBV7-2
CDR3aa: CASSSGTGRETQYF

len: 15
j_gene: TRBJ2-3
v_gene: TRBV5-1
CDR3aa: CASRLLAGITDTQYF

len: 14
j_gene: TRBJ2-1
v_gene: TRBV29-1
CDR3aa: CSAPTGDRGGEQFF

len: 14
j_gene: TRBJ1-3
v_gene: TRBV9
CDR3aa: CASSDGGSGNTIYF

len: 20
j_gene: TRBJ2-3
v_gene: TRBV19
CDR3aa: CASSIDPPGRLAGHTDTQYF

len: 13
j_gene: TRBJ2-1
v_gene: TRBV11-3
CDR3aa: CASSLSSYNEQFF

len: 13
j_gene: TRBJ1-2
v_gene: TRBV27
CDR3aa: CASSPRGLGGYTF

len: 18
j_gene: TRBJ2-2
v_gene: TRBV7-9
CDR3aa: CASSLDGETAGGTGELFF

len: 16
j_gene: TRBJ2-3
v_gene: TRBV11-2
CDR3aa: CASSAPGGLVTDTQYF

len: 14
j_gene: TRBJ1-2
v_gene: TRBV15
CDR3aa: CATSRDKSLYGYTF

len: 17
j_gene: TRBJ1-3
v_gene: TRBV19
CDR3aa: CASSFSHAVPRGNTIYF

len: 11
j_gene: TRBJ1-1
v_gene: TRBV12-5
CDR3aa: CAGRMGTEAFF

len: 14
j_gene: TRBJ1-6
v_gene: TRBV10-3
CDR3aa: CAIRGSSYNSPLHF

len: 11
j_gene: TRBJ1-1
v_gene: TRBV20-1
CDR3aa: CSARQGTEAFF

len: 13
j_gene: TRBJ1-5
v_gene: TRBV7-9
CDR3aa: CASSRGPGQPQHF

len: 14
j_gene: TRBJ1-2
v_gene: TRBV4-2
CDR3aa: CASSQEGANYGYTF

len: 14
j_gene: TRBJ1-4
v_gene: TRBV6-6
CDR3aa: CASRSGTENEKLFF

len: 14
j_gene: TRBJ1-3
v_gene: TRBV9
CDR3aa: CASSHRSSGNTIYF

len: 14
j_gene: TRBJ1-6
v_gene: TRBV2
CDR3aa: CASSDRDYNSPLHF

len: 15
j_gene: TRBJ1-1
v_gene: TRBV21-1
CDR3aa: CASSKWGQKNTEAFF

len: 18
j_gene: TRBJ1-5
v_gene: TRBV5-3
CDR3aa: CARSLVEAGSYSNQPQHF

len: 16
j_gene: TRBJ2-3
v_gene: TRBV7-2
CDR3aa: CASSWTSGGALDTQYF

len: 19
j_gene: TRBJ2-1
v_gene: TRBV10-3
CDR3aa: CAISGLSTSGGSSYNEQFF

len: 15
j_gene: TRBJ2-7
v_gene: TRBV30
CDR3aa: CAWSRAGTSVYEQYF

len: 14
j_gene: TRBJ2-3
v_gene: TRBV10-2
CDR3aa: CASRLDRVFDTQYF

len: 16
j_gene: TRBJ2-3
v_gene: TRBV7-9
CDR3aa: CASSPGLAVSTDTQYF

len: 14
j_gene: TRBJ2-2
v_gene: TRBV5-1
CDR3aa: CASSGGGFTGELFF

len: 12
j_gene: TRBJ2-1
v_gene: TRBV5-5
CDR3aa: CASSLTDLEEFF

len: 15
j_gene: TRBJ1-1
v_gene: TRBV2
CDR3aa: CASSEALRGYTEAFF

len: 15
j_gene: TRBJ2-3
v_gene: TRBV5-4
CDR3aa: CASSLDRGDRGAQYF

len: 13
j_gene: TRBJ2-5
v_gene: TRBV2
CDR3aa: CASSERRTETQYF

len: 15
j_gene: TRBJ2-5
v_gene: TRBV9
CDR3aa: CASSFSSRATETQYF

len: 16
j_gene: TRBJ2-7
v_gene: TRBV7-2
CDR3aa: CASSLWGGGIPYEQYF

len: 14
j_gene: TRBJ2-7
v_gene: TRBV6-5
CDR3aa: CASMYRGMAYEQYF

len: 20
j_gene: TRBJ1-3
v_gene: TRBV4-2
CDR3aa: CASSQDSSVVRQIRGNTIYF

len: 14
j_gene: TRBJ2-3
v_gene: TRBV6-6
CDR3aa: CASSYPQGADTQYF

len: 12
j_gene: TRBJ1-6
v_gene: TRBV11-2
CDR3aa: CASSLVNSPLHF

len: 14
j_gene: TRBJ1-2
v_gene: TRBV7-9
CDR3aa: CASSDRIANYGYTF

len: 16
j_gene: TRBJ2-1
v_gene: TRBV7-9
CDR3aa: CASSPGTSGAYNEQFF

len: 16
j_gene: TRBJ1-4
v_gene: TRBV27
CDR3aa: CASSLKRGLFEEKLFF

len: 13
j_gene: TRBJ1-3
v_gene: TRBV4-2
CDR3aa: CASSRAGGNTIYF